This TCR beta chain emerged from a study of vaccination and CD4 T cells after COVID-19. Background on the study: Between diagnosis and the drawing of post-COVID samples lay a median around 110 days (range 35 to 161). The study, taken as a whole, reports: Spike mono-reactivity held for 304 of 307 vaccine-specific clones in convalescent patients.

Sequencing of DNA taken from cultured CD4+ T cells relied on the Oncomine TCR Beta short-read assay. TCRdb passed the PCR reads through MiXCR, listing each CDR3 protein once. The sample contains thousands of distinct CDR3 sequences, about half of which appear only once. This clonotype was recorded a few times. Antigen unknown. Treatment of the sample: approximately 9-day PBMC culture with coronavirus spike peptide pools or control peptides (ViraFEST assay). Gathered ahead of the COVID-19 pandemic (2011-2018) were the CD4+ T cells of the unexposed donor. ViraFEST grew antigen-specific T cells using peptide pools, then sequenced TCRs. Each well received some 2.1 million PBMCs, cultured with roughly 9.4 IU/ml IL-2 and approximately 10 ug/ml peptide pools. Material: CD4+ T cells from blood, cultured in vitro. This TCR was recovered from a human donor in good health.

CDR3 region: CASSMIVGQGLAFF. For the CDR3, the DNA is TGTGCCAGCAGTATGATAGTGGGGCAAGGTCTAGCTTTCTTT. J is TRBJ1-1 and V is TRBV12-3 or TRBV12-4; tentative D call: TRBD1 (5 bases). V was trimmed by 5 bases and J by 10 bases, leaving 20 bases between them. The CDR3 has 14 residues.